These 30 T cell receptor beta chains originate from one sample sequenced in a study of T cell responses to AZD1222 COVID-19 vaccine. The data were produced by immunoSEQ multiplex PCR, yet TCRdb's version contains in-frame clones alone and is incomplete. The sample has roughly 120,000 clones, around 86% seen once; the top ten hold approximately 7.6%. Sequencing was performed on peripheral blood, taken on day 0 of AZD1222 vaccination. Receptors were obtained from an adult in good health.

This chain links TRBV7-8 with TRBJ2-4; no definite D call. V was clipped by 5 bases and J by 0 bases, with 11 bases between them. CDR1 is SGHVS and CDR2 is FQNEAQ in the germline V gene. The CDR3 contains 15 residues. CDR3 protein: CASSGRLLAKNIQYF. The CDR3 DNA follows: TGTGCCAGCAGCGGAAGATTGCTAGCCAAAAACATTCAGTACTTC.

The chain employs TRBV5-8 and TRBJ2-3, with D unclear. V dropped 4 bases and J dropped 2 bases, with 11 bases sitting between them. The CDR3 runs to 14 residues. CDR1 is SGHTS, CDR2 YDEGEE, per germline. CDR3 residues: CASSPRLVTDTQYF. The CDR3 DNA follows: TGTGCCAGCAGCCCCAGATTAGTCACAGATACGCAGTATTTT.

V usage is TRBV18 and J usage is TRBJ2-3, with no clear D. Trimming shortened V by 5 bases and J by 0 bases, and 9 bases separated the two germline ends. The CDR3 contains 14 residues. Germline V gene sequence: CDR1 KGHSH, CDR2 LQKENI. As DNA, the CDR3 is TGTGCCAGCTCATTGGCCGCCAGCACAGATACGCAGTATTTT. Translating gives CASSLAASTDTQYF.

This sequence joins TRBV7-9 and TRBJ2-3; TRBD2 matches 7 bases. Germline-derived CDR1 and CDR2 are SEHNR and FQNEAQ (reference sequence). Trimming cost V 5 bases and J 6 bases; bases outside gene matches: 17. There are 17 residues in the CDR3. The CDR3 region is CASSPYSAGRVTDTQYF. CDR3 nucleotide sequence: TGTGCCAGCAGCCCCTATTCAGCGGGGCGTGTGACCGATACGCAGTATTTT.

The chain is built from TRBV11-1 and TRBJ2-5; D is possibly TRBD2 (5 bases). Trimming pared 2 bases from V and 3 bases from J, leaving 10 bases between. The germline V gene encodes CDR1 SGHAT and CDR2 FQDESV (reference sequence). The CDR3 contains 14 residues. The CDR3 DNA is TGTGCCAGCAGCTTATTGGCCGGGAAAGAGACCCAGTACTTC. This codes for CASSLLAGKETQYF. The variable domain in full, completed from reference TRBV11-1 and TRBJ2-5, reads EAEVAQSPRYKITEKSQAVAFWCDPISGHATLYWYRQILGQGPELLVQFQDESVVDDSQLPKDRFSAERLKGVDSTLKIQPAELGDSAMYLCASSLLAGKETQYFGPGTRLLVL.

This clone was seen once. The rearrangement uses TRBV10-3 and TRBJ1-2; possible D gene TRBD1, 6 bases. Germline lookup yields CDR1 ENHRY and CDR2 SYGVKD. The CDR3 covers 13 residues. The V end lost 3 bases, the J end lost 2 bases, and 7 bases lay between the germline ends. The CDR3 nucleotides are TGTGCCATCAGTGACACAGGGAACTATGGCTACACCTTC. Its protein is CAISDTGNYGYTF.

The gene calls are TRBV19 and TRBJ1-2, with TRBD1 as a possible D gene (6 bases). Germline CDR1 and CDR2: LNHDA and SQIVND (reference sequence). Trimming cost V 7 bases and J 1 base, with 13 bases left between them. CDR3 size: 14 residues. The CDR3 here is CASTPTGNNYGYTF. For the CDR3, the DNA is TGTGCCAGTACCCCGACAGGAAATAACTATGGCTACACCTTC.

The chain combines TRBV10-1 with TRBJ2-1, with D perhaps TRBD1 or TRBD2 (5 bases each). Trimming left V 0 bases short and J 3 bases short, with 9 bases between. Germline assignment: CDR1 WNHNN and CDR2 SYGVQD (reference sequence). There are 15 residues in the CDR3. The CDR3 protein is CASSESRGRYNEQFF. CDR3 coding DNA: TGCGCCAGCAGTGAGTCTCGGGGCCGCTACAATGAGCAGTTCTTC.

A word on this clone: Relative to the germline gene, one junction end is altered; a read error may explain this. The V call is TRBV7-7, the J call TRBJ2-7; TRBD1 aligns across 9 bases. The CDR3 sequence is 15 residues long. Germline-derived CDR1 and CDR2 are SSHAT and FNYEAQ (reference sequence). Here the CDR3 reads CASSPSGQGTYEQYF. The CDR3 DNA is TGTGCTAGCAGTCCCTCCGGACAGGGGACCTACGAGCAGTACTTC. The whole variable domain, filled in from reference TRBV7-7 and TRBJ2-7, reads GAGVSQSPRYKVTKRGQDVTLRCDPISSHATLYWYQQALGQGPEFLTYFNYEAQPDKSGLPSDRFSAERPEGSISTLTIQRTEQRDSAMYRCASSPSGQGTYEQYFGPGTRLTVT.

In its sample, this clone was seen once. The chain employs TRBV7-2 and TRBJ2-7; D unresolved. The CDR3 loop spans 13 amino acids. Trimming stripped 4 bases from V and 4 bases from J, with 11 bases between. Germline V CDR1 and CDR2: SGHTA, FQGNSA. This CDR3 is CASSSGPRYEQYF. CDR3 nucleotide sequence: TGTGCCAGCAGCTCTGGGCCCCGATACGAGCAGTACTTC. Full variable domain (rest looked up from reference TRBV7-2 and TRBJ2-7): GAGVSQSPSNKVTEKGKDVELRCDPISGHTALYWYRQSLGQGLEFLIYFQGNSAPDKSGLPSDRFSAERTGGSVSTLTIQRTQQEDSAVYLCASSSGPRYEQYFGPGTRLTVT.

In DNA, the CDR3 is TGTGCCAGCAGTTACTCCACGGGCAGGGGGGGGAATGGCTACACCTTC. Translating gives CASSYSTGRGGNGYTF. The chain joins TRBV6-5 to TRBJ1-2; 7 bases are a match to TRBD1. Germline lookup yields CDR1 MNHEY and CDR2 SVGAGI. The CDR3 is 16 amino acids. V was pared by 0 bases and J by 6 bases, with 10 bases of the junction left unmatched.

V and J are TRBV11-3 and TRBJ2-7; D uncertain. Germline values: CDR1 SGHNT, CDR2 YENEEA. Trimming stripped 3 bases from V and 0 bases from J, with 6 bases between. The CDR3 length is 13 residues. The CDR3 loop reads CASSFSHSYEQYF. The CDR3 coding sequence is TGTGCCAGCAGCTTTTCCCACTCCTACGAGCAGTACTTC.

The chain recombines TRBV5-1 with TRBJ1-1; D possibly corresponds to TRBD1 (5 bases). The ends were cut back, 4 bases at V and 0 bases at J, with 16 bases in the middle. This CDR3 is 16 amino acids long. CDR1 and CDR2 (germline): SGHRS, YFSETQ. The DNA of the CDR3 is TGCGCCAGCAGCCCCCCTCCCCAGGGTATGAACACTGAAGCTTTCTTT. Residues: CASSPPPQGMNTEAFF.

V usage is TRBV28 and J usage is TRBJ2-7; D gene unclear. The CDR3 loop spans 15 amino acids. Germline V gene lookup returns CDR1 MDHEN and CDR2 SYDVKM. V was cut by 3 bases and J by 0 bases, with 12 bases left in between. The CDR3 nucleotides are TGTGCCAGCAGTTTGGGTCAGTCAATCTCCTACGAGCAGTACTTC. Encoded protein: CASSLGQSISYEQYF.

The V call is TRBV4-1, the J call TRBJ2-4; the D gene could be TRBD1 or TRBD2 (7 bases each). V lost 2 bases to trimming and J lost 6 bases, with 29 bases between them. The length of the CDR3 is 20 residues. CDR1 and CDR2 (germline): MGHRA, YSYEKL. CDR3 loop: CASSQPLTGSGSGRGNIQYF. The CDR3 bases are TGCGCCAGCAGCCAACCCCTGACAGGGTCCGGTTCTGGGAGGGGAAACATTCAGTACTTC.

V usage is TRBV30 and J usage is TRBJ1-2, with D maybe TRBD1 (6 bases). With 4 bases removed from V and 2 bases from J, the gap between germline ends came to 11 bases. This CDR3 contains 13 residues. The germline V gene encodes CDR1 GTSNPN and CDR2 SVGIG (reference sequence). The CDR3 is CAWMGGANYGYTF. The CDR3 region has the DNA TGTGCCTGGATGGGGGGGGCCAACTATGGCTACACCTTC. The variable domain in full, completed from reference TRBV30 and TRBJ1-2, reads SQTIHQWPATLVQPVGSPLSLECTVEGTSNPNLYWYRQAAGRGLQLLFYSVGIGQISSEVPQNLSASRPQDRQFILSSKKLLLSDSGFYLCAWMGGANYGYTFGSGTRLTVV.

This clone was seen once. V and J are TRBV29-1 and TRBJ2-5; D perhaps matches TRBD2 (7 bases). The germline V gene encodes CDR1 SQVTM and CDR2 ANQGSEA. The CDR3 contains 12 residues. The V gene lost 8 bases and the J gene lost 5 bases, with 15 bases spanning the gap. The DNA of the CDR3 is TGCAGCTCCGGGGGGCCCCGGGAGACCCAGTACTTC. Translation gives CSSGGPRETQYF.

CDR3 DNA: TGTGCCAGCTCACCAAGTGGGCAGCCCAACACTGAAGCTTTCTTT. It encodes CASSPSGQPNTEAFF. The chain is built from TRBV18 and TRBJ1-1; D is unclear. Germline V lookup: CDR1 KGHSH, CDR2 LQKENI. The germline V and J ends were trimmed by 2 bases and 2 bases, with 12 bases remaining between them. The CDR3 sequence is 15 residues long.

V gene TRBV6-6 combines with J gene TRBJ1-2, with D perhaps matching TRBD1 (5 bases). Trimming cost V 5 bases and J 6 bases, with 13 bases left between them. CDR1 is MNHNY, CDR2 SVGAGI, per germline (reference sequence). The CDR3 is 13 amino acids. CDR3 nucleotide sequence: TGTGCCAGCAGTCGATCAGGGTACGATGGCTACACCTTC. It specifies CASSRSGYDGYTF.

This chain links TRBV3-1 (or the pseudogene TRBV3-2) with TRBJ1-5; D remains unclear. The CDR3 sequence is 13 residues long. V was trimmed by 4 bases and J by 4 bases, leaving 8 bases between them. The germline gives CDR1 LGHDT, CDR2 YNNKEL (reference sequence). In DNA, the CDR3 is TGTGCCAGCAGCCGAGGGCTAAATCAGCCCCAGCATTTT. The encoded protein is CASSRGLNQPQHF.

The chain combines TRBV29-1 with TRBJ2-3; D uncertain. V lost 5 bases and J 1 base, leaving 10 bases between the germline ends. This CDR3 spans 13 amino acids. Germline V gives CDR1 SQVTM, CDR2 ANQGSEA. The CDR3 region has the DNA TGCAGCGTTTTGCGGTCCGGCACAGATACGCAGTATTTT. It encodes CSVLRSGTDTQYF.

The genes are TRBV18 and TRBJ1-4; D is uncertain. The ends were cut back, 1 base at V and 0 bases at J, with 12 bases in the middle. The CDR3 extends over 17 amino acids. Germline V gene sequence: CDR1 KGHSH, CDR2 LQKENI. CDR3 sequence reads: CASSPRSLYSTNEKLFF. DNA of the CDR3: TGTGCCAGCTCACCACGCAGTCTTTATTCAACTAATGAAAAACTGTTTTTT.

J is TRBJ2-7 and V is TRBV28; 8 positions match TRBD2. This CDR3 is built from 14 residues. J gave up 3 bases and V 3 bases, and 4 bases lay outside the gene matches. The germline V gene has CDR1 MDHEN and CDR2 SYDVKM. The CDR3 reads CASSFLAGVYEQYF. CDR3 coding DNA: TGTGCCAGCAGTTTTCTAGCGGGTGTCTACGAGCAGTACTTC. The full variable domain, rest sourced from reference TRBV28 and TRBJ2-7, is DVKVTQSSRYLVKRTGEKVFLECVQDMDHENMFWYRQDPGLGLRLIYFSYDVKMKEKGDIPEGYSVSREKKERFSLILESASTNQTSMYLCASSFLAGVYEQYFGPGTRLTVT.

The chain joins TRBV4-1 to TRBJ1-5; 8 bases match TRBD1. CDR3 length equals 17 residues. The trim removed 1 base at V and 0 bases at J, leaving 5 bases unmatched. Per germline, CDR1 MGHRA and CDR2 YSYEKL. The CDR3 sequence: CASSQGQGARSNQPQHF. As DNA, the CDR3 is TGCGCCAGCAGCCAAGGTCAGGGGGCTCGTAGCAATCAGCCCCAGCATTTT.

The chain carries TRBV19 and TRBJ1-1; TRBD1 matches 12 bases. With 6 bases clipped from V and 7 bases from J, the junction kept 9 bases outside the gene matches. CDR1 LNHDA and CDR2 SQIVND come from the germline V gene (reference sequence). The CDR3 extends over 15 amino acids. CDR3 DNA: TGTGCCAGTAGAGAAGGGACAGGGGGCGCGGATGAAGCTTTCTTT. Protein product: CASREGTGGADEAFF. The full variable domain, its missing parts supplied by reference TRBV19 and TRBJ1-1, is DGGITQSPKYLFRKEGQNVTLSCEQNLNHDAMYWYRQDPGQGLRLIYYSQIVNDFQKGDIAEGYSVSREKKESFPLTVTSAQKNPTAFYLCASREGTGGADEAFFGQGTRLTVV.

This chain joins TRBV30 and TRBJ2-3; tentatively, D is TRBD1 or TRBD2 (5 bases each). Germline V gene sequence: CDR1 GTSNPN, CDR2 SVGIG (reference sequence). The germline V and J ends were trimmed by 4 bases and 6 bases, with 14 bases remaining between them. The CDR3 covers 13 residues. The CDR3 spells CAWIGAARDTQYF. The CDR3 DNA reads TGTGCCTGGATCGGGGCGGCGAGGGATACGCAGTATTTT.

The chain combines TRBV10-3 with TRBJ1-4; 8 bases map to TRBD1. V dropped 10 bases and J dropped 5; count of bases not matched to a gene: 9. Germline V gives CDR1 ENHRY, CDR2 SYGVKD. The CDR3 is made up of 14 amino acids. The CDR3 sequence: CATASWTGNEKLFF. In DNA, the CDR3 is TGTGCCACCGCGAGCTGGACAGGGAATGAAAAACTGTTTTTT.

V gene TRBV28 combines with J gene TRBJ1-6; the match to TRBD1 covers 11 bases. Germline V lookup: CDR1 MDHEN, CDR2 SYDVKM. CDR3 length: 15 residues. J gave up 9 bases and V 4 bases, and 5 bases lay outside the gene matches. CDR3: CASSSPDRGPSPLHF. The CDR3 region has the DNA TGTGCCAGCAGTTCCCCGGACAGGGGGCCTTCACCCCTCCACTTT. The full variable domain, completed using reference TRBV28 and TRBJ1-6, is DVKVTQSSRYLVKRTGEKVFLECVQDMDHENMFWYRQDPGLGLRLIYFSYDVKMKEKGDIPEGYSVSREKKERFSLILESASTNQTSMYLCASSSPDRGPSPLHFGNGTRLTVT.

The CDR3 DNA follows: TGTGCCAGCAGTGAAATGCAGGGGGGGGGAATTAATCAGCCCCAGCATTTT. Protein: CASSEMQGGGINQPQHF. This chain links TRBV6-1 with TRBJ1-5; 7 nucleotides match TRBD1. This CDR3 region has 17 residues. Trimming removed 2 bases from V and 4 bases from J; junction bases left unmatched: 11. The germline gives CDR1 MNHNS, CDR2 SASEGT.

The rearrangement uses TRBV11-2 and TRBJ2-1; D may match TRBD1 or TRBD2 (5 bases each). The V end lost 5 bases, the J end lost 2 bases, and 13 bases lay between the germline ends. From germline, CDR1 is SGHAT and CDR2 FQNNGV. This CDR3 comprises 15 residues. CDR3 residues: CASSLQGATYNEQFF. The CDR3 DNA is TGTGCCAGCAGCCTCCAGGGAGCGACCTACAATGAGCAGTTCTTC.